This is a list of T cell receptor beta chains from one sample in a study of identical twins. From the 5' RACE reads, TCRdb called clonotypes with MiXCR, one entry per CDR3 protein. The sample includes 550,000 to 700,000 distinct CDR3 sequences, over 20% of them seen just once. These data also featured in a second study, about T cells expressing NK-cell markers.

The sequenced sample consisted of PBMCs. These receptors were collected from a woman younger than 30 in good health. The CDR3 runs from the conserved cysteine through the conserved F or W. A D gene is named only where the DNA matches it firmly. The size field is filled for only some rows; it gives once, few, many or a size class.

len: 12; d_gene: NA; v_gene: TRBV7-7; abundance: NA; j_gene: TRBJ2-1; CDR3aa: CASSPDRVNKFF; CDR3nt: TGTGCTAGCAGCCCCGACCGGGTTAATAAGTTCTTC
len: 15; d_gene: TRBD1; v_gene: TRBV20-1; abundance: few; j_gene: TRBJ1-5; CDR3aa: CSASTSGGRNQPQHF; CDR3nt: TGCAGTGCTAGTACATCAGGGGGTCGCAATCAGCCCCAGCATTTT
len: 15; d_gene: TRBD2; v_gene: TRBV29-1; abundance: NA; j_gene: TRBJ2-3; CDR3aa: CSVALAGAHTDTQYF; CDR3nt: TGCAGCGTTGCGCTAGCGGGGGCCCACACAGATACGCAGTATTTT
len: 14; d_gene: NA; v_gene: TRBV7-8; abundance: NA; j_gene: TRBJ2-3; CDR3aa: CASNAADLGTTQYF; CDR3nt: TGTGCCAGCAACGCCGCCGACCTGGGGACCACGCAGTATTTT
len: 14; d_gene: NA; v_gene: TRBV7-6; abundance: NA; j_gene: TRBJ2-5; CDR3aa: CASSLQGASRTQYF; CDR3nt: TGTGCCAGCAGCCTCCAGGGCGCCTCTAGAACCCAGTACTTC
len: 12; d_gene: NA; v_gene: TRBV6-5; abundance: few; j_gene: TRBJ2-7; CDR3aa: CASSYQGGEQYF; CDR3nt: TGTGCCAGCAGTTACCAGGGGGGCGAGCAGTACTTC
len: 14; d_gene: NA; v_gene: TRBV6-5; abundance: NA; j_gene: TRBJ1-1; CDR3aa: CASRLQGMNTEAFF; CDR3nt: TGTGCCAGCAGGCTACAGGGAATGAACACTGAAGCTTTCTTT
len: 16; d_gene: NA; v_gene: TRBV21-1; abundance: few; j_gene: TRBJ2-3; CDR3aa: CASSTLTRSAVGTQYF; CDR3nt: TGTGCCAGCAGCACTCTGACTCGGTCGGCGGTCGGTACGCAGTATTTT
len: 16; d_gene: TRBD1; v_gene: TRBV7-2; abundance: few; j_gene: TRBJ2-1; CDR3aa: CASSPRTGGPYNEQFF; CDR3nt: TGTGCCAGCAGCCCCCGGACAGGGGGTCCCTACAATGAGCAGTTCTTC
len: 19; d_gene: TRBD2; v_gene: TRBV25-1; abundance: few; j_gene: TRBJ2-3; CDR3aa: CASSGGPGREARPSHTQYF; CDR3nt: TGTGCCAGCAGTGGGGGGCCGGGGCGGGAGGCACGACCAAGCCATACGCAGTATTTT
len: 14; d_gene: TRBD2; v_gene: TRBV10-3; abundance: few; j_gene: TRBJ2-7; CDR3aa: CAITVAGAGSEQYF; CDR3nt: TGTGCCATCACCGTAGCGGGAGCAGGGTCCGAGCAGTACTTC
len: 16; d_gene: TRBD2; v_gene: TRBV7-2; abundance: NA; j_gene: TRBJ2-1; CDR3aa: CASSPEGTGGRGEQFF; CDR3nt: TGTGCCAGCAGCCCAGAGGGGACGGGAGGGCGTGGTGAGCAGTTCTTC
len: 14; d_gene: TRBD2; v_gene: TRBV4-3; abundance: NA; j_gene: TRBJ2-2; CDR3aa: CATGREGTTGELFF; CDR3nt: TGCGCCACAGGGCGGGAGGGTACCACCGGGGAGCTGTTTTTT
len: 14; d_gene: NA; v_gene: TRBV5-1; abundance: NA; j_gene: TRBJ2-5; CDR3aa: CASKVEPTQETQYF; CDR3nt: TGCGCCAGCAAGGTAGAACCAACCCAAGAGACCCAGTACTTC
len: 12; d_gene: NA; v_gene: TRBV7-9; abundance: few; j_gene: TRBJ2-2; CDR3aa: CAGREDGGELFF; CDR3nt: TGTGCCGGCAGGGAGGACGGCGGGGAGCTGTTTTTT
len: 16; d_gene: NA; v_gene: TRBV4-3; abundance: NA; j_gene: TRBJ2-3; CDR3aa: CASSQVLLRTTDTQYF; CDR3nt: TGCGCCAGCAGCCAAGTCCTCTTGCGGACCACAGATACGCAGTATTTT
len: 13; d_gene: NA; v_gene: TRBV5-1; abundance: NA; j_gene: TRBJ2-7; CDR3aa: CASSLTAGYEQYF; CDR3nt: TGCGCCAGCAGCCTAACTGCAGGGTACGAGCAGTACTTC
len: 11; d_gene: NA; v_gene: TRBV10-2; abundance: few; j_gene: TRBJ2-7; CDR3aa: CASGGPNEQYF; CDR3nt: TGCGCCAGCGGGGGGCCCAACGAGCAGTACTTC
len: 16; d_gene: NA; v_gene: TRBV11-1; abundance: few; j_gene: TRBJ1-1; CDR3aa: CASSARLEGAFPEAFF; CDR3nt: TGTGCCAGCAGCGCGAGATTGGAAGGGGCCTTTCCTGAAGCTTTCTTT
len: 17; d_gene: NA; v_gene: TRBV12-3/TRBV12-4; abundance: few; j_gene: TRBJ2-4; CDR3aa: CASSFSWSGEPSNIQYF; CDR3nt: TGTGCCAGCAGTTTCTCTTGGTCCGGCGAGCCAAGTAACATTCAGTACTTC
len: 17; d_gene: NA; v_gene: TRBV7-9; abundance: few; j_gene: TRBJ2-4; CDR3aa: CASSTRMGGAAKNIQYF; CDR3nt: TGTGCCAGCAGCACCCGGATGGGGGGCGCTGCCAAAAACATTCAGTACTTC
len: 14; d_gene: NA; v_gene: TRBV12-3/TRBV12-4; abundance: few; j_gene: TRBJ2-2; CDR3aa: CASSGLSGPGELFF; CDR3nt: TGTGCCAGCAGCGGATTAAGCGGTCCCGGGGAGCTGTTTTTT
len: 13; d_gene: NA; v_gene: TRBV2; abundance: NA; j_gene: TRBJ2-1; CDR3aa: CASSESSRGEQFF; CDR3nt: TGTGCCAGCAGTGAGTCCTCGAGGGGTGAGCAGTTCTTC
len: 15; d_gene: TRBD1; v_gene: TRBV10-2; abundance: many; j_gene: TRBJ2-3; CDR3aa: CASRGTGGVMDTQYF; CDR3nt: TGCGCCAGCAGGGGAACAGGGGGAGTAATGGATACGCAGTATTTT
len: 15; d_gene: NA; v_gene: TRBV9; abundance: few; j_gene: TRBJ2-1; CDR3aa: CASSGSGLTYNEQFF; CDR3nt: TGTGCCAGCAGCGGTAGCGGCCTTACCTACAATGAGCAGTTCTTC
len: 11; d_gene: NA; v_gene: TRBV29-1; abundance: NA; j_gene: TRBJ1-2; CDR3aa: CSVGPIQGYTF; CDR3nt: TGCAGCGTTGGCCCTATACAGGGCTACACCTTC
len: 16; d_gene: TRBD2; v_gene: TRBV20-1; abundance: many; j_gene: TRBJ2-3; CDR3aa: CSADLGAGGWTDTQYF; CDR3nt: TGCAGTGCTGATCTTGGAGCGGGAGGTTGGACAGATACGCAGTATTTT
len: 13; d_gene: TRBD1; v_gene: TRBV29-1; abundance: NA; j_gene: TRBJ1-4; CDR3aa: CSVLDRGKEKLFF; CDR3nt: TGCAGCGTCTTGGACAGGGGGAAGGAAAAACTGTTTTTT
len: 15; d_gene: TRBD1; v_gene: TRBV6-5; abundance: NA; j_gene: TRBJ2-7; CDR3aa: CASSYSWGQASEQYF; CDR3nt: TGTGCCAGCAGTTACTCATGGGGACAGGCGAGCGAGCAGTACTTC
len: 13; d_gene: NA; v_gene: TRBV6-1; abundance: few; j_gene: TRBJ2-2; CDR3aa: CASGTLNTGELFF; CDR3nt: TGTGCCAGTGGGACTTTGAACACCGGGGAGCTGTTTTTT
len: 16; d_gene: TRBD2; v_gene: TRBV29-1; abundance: few; j_gene: TRBJ2-7; CDR3aa: CSVDVPSGGGTDEQYF; CDR3nt: TGCAGCGTTGATGTTCCCAGCGGGGGTGGTACGGACGAGCAGTACTTC
len: 13; d_gene: TRBD1; v_gene: TRBV6-1; abundance: few; j_gene: TRBJ2-7; CDR3aa: CASKQGVRYEQYF; CDR3nt: TGTGCCAGCAAACAGGGGGTAAGGTACGAGCAGTACTTC
len: 15; d_gene: TRBD1; v_gene: TRBV7-2; abundance: NA; j_gene: TRBJ2-2; CDR3aa: CASNRQGPGSGELFF; CDR3nt: TGTGCCAGCAACAGACAGGGCCCGGGGTCCGGGGAGCTGTTTTTT
len: 15; d_gene: NA; v_gene: TRBV5-5; abundance: NA; j_gene: TRBJ2-7; CDR3aa: CASAAPNRGGYEQYF; CDR3nt: TGTGCCAGCGCTGCGCCTAACAGGGGAGGCTACGAGCAGTACTTC
len: 13; d_gene: TRBD2; v_gene: TRBV12-3/TRBV12-4; abundance: NA; j_gene: TRBJ2-5; CDR3aa: CASSPSGGMAQYF; CDR3nt: TGTGCCAGCAGCCCTAGCGGGGGGATGGCCCAGTACTTC
len: 15; d_gene: NA; v_gene: TRBV5-1; abundance: NA; j_gene: TRBJ2-5; CDR3aa: CASSLEDNLFETQYF; CDR3nt: TGCGCCAGCAGCTTGGAGGACAATTTGTTTGAGACCCAGTACTTC
len: 14; d_gene: NA; v_gene: TRBV29-1; abundance: NA; j_gene: TRBJ2-1; CDR3aa: CSYQEGTGYNEQFF; CDR3nt: TGCAGCTATCAGGAGGGGACGGGATACAATGAGCAGTTCTTC
len: 14; d_gene: NA; v_gene: TRBV6-2/TRBV6-3; abundance: NA; j_gene: TRBJ2-1; CDR3aa: CASSRQGSLDEQFF; CDR3nt: TGTGCCAGTTCCCGTCAAGGGAGTTTAGATGAGCAGTTCTTC
len: 17; d_gene: NA; v_gene: TRBV25-1; abundance: many; j_gene: TRBJ2-1; CDR3aa: CASSPAQARRAYNEQFF; CDR3nt: TGTGCCAGCAGCCCCGCCCAGGCTCGGAGGGCCTACAATGAGCAGTTCTTC
len: 15; d_gene: NA; v_gene: TRBV7-9; abundance: NA; j_gene: TRBJ2-6; CDR3aa: CASSSGTSGANVLTF; CDR3nt: TGTGCCAGCAGCTCGGGTACCTCTGGGGCCAACGTCCTGACTTTC
len: 14; d_gene: NA; v_gene: TRBV6-5; abundance: once; j_gene: TRBJ2-2; CDR3aa: CASSSKGETGELFF; CDR3nt: TGTGCCAGCAGTTCTAAGGGGGAAACCGGGGAGCTGTTTTTT
len: 13; d_gene: NA; v_gene: TRBV20-1; abundance: few; j_gene: TRBJ2-3; CDR3aa: CSGWVAYTDTQYF; CDR3nt: TGCAGTGGGTGGGTTGCTTACACAGATACGCAGTATTTT
len: 12; d_gene: NA; v_gene: TRBV29-1; abundance: few; j_gene: TRBJ2-7; CDR3aa: CSVEGRNYEQYF; CDR3nt: TGCAGCGTTGAGGGCAGAAACTACGAGCAGTACTTC
len: 18; d_gene: TRBD1; v_gene: TRBV4-3; abundance: few; j_gene: TRBJ2-2; CDR3aa: CASSQDKRQGSNTGELFF; CDR3nt: TGCGCCAGCAGCCAAGATAAGAGACAGGGCTCGAACACCGGGGAGCTGTTTTTT
len: 12; d_gene: NA; v_gene: TRBV19; abundance: many; j_gene: TRBJ1-1; CDR3aa: CASSSRVTEAFF; CDR3nt: TGTGCCAGTAGTAGCAGGGTAACTGAAGCTTTCTTT
len: 17; d_gene: NA; v_gene: TRBV5-5; abundance: NA; j_gene: TRBJ2-1; CDR3aa: CASSSRSPLSSYNEQFF; CDR3nt: TGTGCCAGCAGCTCCCGATCCCCGTTAAGCTCCTACAATGAGCAGTTCTTC
len: 15; d_gene: NA; v_gene: TRBV20-1; abundance: many; j_gene: TRBJ2-7; CDR3aa: CSARPSRTLSYEQYF; CDR3nt: TGCAGTGCTAGGCCTTCCAGAACACTCTCCTACGAGCAGTACTTC
len: 15; d_gene: NA; v_gene: TRBV5-1; abundance: few; j_gene: TRBJ2-3; CDR3aa: CASSLAGTSADTQYF; CDR3nt: TGCGCCAGCAGCTTGGCGGGGACTTCTGCAGATACGCAGTATTTT